The clone carrying this T cell receptor (beta chain) was counted a few times. The sample originates from a study of blood T cell repertoires in COVID-19. In the original processing: Amplification of reference gene primers provided the estimated nucleated cell counts. Generated by immunoSEQ multiplex PCR, the TCRdb table keeps only in-frame clones and is missing some. V and J calls and clone size are copied from that table; D and trimming were computed from the DNA. Of 110,000 to 150,000 clones listed, less than 85% are singletons. Germline V gene sequence: CDR1 KGHSH, CDR2 LQKENI. This CDR3 has 15 amino acids. V lost 2 bases to trimming and J lost 1 base, with 10 bases between them.

The chain has TRBV18 and TRBJ2-3; D is ambiguous. This TCR was recovered from a human donor in a cohort sampled during active COVID-19. The material sequenced was peripheral blood. In DNA form, the CDR3 reads TGTGCCAGCTCACCAGGCGTTAGCCGCACAGATACGCAGTATTTT. Translating gives CASSPGVSRTDTQYF.